This passage covers 28 T cell receptor beta chains from one sample sequenced in a study of blood T cell repertoires in COVID-19 (dated by TCRdb to 2020 to 2022). Libraries were built with the immunoSEQ multiplex PCR assay. This immuneACCESS table, as held by TCRdb, lists in-frame sequences with V and J called but not all clones. Of the missing ones, under half trace to an unresolved V gene in checked studies; the others have no known cause. The sample records about 250,000 clones, 86% of which are singletons. The ten largest clones represent about 6% of the sample. The sequenced material came from peripheral blood. These receptors were taken from a woman aged 80 or over with COVID-19, enrolled during active disease.

The CDR3 region is CASSLGRGSEAQYF. The CDR3 bases are TGTGCCAGCAGCTTAGGCCGGGGTAGCGAGGCCCAGTACTTC. The chain carries TRBV11-3 and TRBJ2-5, with D possibly being TRBD2 (5 bases). From germline, CDR1 is SGHNT and CDR2 YENEEA. The CDR3 runs 14 residues. V shed 1 base and J shed 9 bases, with 15 bases lying between them.

The chain uses TRBV29-1 and TRBJ1-1, with D unclear. CDR1 is SQVTM, CDR2 ANQGSEA, per germline. Trimming left V 6 bases short and J 5 bases short, with 13 bases between. The CDR3 has 12 amino acids. The CDR3 loop is CSVAQTGTEAFF. For the CDR3, the DNA is TGCAGCGTCGCCCAGACCGGGACTGAAGCTTTCTTT.

V usage is TRBV7-9 and J usage is TRBJ1-4; the match to TRBD1 covers 7 bases. V lost 3 bases and J lost 5; bases outside the gene matches: 9. The CDR3 is 16 amino acids. CDR1 and CDR2 (germline): SEHNR, FQNEAQ (reference sequence). The CDR3 coding sequence is TGTGCCAGCAGCTTCCCGATAGGGGGCTCGAATGAAAAACTGTTTTTT. Translated, it gives CASSFPIGGSNEKLFF.

The genes are TRBV5-4 and TRBJ1-1; the match to TRBD1 covers 9 bases. The germline CDR1 and CDR2 sequences are SGHNT and YYREEE (reference sequence). J was trimmed by 7 bases and V by 4 bases; bases with no gene match: 11. This CDR3 is built from 15 residues. The CDR3 bases are TGTGCCAGCAGCCCAGGGACAGGGAGGAATCTTGAAGCTTTCTTT. Its protein is CASSPGTGRNLEAFF.

The CDR3 DNA reads TGTGCCAGCAGTTTCTCTAGCGGGTTAGGGAATGAAAAACTGTTTTTT. Protein sequence: CASSFSSGLGNEKLFF. The chain links TRBV6-5 to TRBJ1-4; D gene ambiguous. V was pared by 4 bases and J by 5 bases, with 17 bases between. CDR3 length equals 16 residues. Per the germline V gene, CDR1 is MNHEY and CDR2 is SVGAGI.

The V gene is TRBV5-1, the J gene TRBJ2-2; D not certain. CDR1 SGHRS and CDR2 YFSETQ come from the germline V gene. This CDR3 has 14 residues. Trimming pared 7 bases from V and 1 base from J, leaving 11 bases between. CDR3 loop: CASHAGRNTGELFF. CDR3 DNA sequence: TGCGCCAGCCACGCAGGCAGGAACACCGGGGAGCTGTTTTTT.

The J gene is TRBJ1-2, the V gene TRBV3-1 (or the pseudogene TRBV3-2), with D maybe TRBD1 (5 bases). This CDR3 contains 13 residues. V was clipped by 4 bases and J by 8 bases, with 14 bases between them. Germline V gene sequence: CDR1 LGHDT, CDR2 YNNKEL (reference sequence). CDR3 loop: CASSPQGLRGYTF. The CDR3 DNA is TGTGCCAGCAGCCCCCAGGGATTGCGGGGCTACACCTTC.

The chain couples TRBV3-1 (or the pseudogene TRBV3-2) to TRBJ1-2, with 9 bases lining up with TRBD1. This CDR3 spans 20 amino acids. Germline-derived CDR1 and CDR2 are LGHDT and YNNKEL (reference sequence). Trimming removed 3 bases from V and 6 bases from J; junction bases left unmatched: 23. The CDR3 DNA is TGTGCCAGCAGCCATCCGTTTGCCACAGGGGGCGTCCGACAAGTAGATGGCTACACCTTC. This sequence encodes CASSHPFATGGVRQVDGYTF.

This chain joins TRBV5-1 and TRBJ2-5; maybe TRBD2 (6 bases). CDR3 length equals 15 residues. Germline-derived CDR1 and CDR2 are SGHRS and YFSETQ. V was trimmed by 3 bases and J by 4 bases, leaving 16 bases between them. For the CDR3, the DNA is TGCGCCAGCAGCTCGCGGATGGGCGGGGTAGAGACCCAGTACTTC. Its translation is CASSSRMGGVETQYF. The variable domain in full, completed from reference TRBV5-1 and TRBJ2-5, reads KAGVTQTPRYLIKTRGQQVTLSCSPISGHRSVSWYQQTPGQGLQFLFEYFSETQRNKGNFPGRFSGRQFSNSRSEMNVSTLELGDSALYLCASSSRMGGVETQYFGPGTRLLVL.

CDR3 sequence: CASSILAGAKVDTQYF. In nucleotides, the CDR3 is TGTGCCAGCAGCATTCTAGCGGGGGCTAAGGTAGATACGCAGTATTTT. This chain joins TRBV5-8 and TRBJ2-3; 10 nucleotides line up with TRBD2. The germline V gene encodes CDR1 SGHTS and CDR2 YDEGEE. This CDR3 is built from 16 residues. With V trimmed by 4 bases and J by 5 bases, 10 bases remained unmatched. The whole variable domain, remainder taken from reference TRBV5-8 and TRBJ2-3, is EAGVTQSPTHLIKTRGQQATLRCSPISGHTSVYWYQQALGLGLQFLLWYDEGEERNRGNFPPRFSGRQFPNYSSELNVNALELEDSALYLCASSILAGAKVDTQYFGPGTRLTVL.

The chain combines TRBV27 with TRBJ1-3; weak D call: TRBD1 (6 bases). With 4 bases removed from V and 1 base from J, the gap between germline ends came to 14 bases. The germline gives CDR1 MNHEY, CDR2 SMNVEV (reference sequence). This CDR3 has 16 residues. The CDR3 bases are TGTGCCAGCAGTTCTGCACGGACAGCTTCTGGAAACACCATATATTTT. Translation: CASSSARTASGNTIYF.

The J gene is TRBJ2-1, the V gene TRBV9, with D hard to call. The CDR3 is 14 amino acids. Deletions cut 3 bases from V and 6 bases from J, with 13 bases between. The germline gives CDR1 SGDLS, CDR2 YYNGEE. The CDR3 nucleotides read TGTGCCAGCAGCGAACTTTTAATTAGCAATGAGCAGTTCTTC. Translating it yields CASSELLISNEQFF.

The J gene is TRBJ1-4, the V gene TRBV2; a weak D match, TRBD1 (6 bases). This CDR3 has 17 amino acids. V was clipped by 2 bases and J by 7 bases, with 20 bases between them. Germline CDR1 reads SNHLY; CDR2 reads FYNNEI. The CDR3 DNA reads TGTGCCAGCAGTGAACTGGGCAGGGGCGCAATCGGTGAAAAACTGTTTTTT. This codes for CASSELGRGAIGEKLFF.

The genes are TRBV5-1 and TRBJ1-2; TRBD1 might be the D (5 bases). V shed 6 bases and J shed 4 bases, with 19 bases lying between them. CDR1 and CDR2 from the germline V gene are SGHRS and YFSETQ. The CDR3 sequence is 15 residues long. The CDR3 DNA sequence: TGCGCCAGCAAAACATCGGGGGAGGGAAGCTATGGCTACACCTTC. Its protein is CASKTSGEGSYGYTF.

This chain connects TRBV11-2 to TRBJ2-1; D might be TRBD1 (5 bases). The ends were cut back, 3 bases at V and 8 bases at J, with 17 bases in the middle. The V gene's germline CDR1 is SGHAT and CDR2 FQNNGV. The CDR3 loop spans 15 amino acids. CDR3 loop: CASSFGGHRPYEQFF. The CDR3 DNA follows: TGTGCCAGCAGCTTTGGTGGACACCGGCCGTATGAGCAGTTCTTC.

The V gene is TRBV3-1 (or the pseudogene TRBV3-2), the J gene TRBJ2-1; TRBD2 matches at 8 bases. V shed 4 bases and J 6 bases; nucleotides not matched to a gene: 8. The CDR3 is made up of 15 amino acids. Germline loops: CDR1 LGHDT, CDR2 YNNKEL (reference sequence). This CDR3 reads CASSPGGAGGNEQFF. CDR3 nucleotides: TGTGCCAGCAGCCCCGGGGGTGCGGGGGGCAATGAGCAGTTCTTC.

For the CDR3, the DNA is TGTGCCAGTAAGACAGCGAGCTCTGGAAACACCATATATTTT. This sequence encodes CASKTASSGNTIYF. The chain employs TRBV6-1 and TRBJ1-3, with D possibly being TRBD1 (5 bases). V gave up 9 bases and J gave up 0 bases, with 12 bases separating them. This CDR3 is 14 amino acids long. Germline loops: CDR1 MNHNS, CDR2 SASEGT.

In nucleotides, the CDR3 is TGTGCCAGCAGTTTATTGGTAGCGGGGGGGCTAGGGAGCGAGCAGTACGTC. Its translation: CASSLLVAGGLGSEQYV. The chain employs TRBV28 and TRBJ2-7, with 11 nucleotides matching TRBD2. V gave up 1 base and J gave up 6 bases; unmatched junction bases: 11. The CDR3 loop spans 17 amino acids. In germline, CDR1 is MDHEN, CDR2 SYDVKM.

This chain joins TRBV7-9 and TRBJ2-1, with D unresolved. The CDR3 covers 14 residues. V was pared by 1 base and J by 3 bases, with 7 bases between. CDR1 and CDR2 from the germline V gene are SEHNR and FQNEAQ (reference sequence). The DNA of the CDR3 is TGTGCCAGCAGCTTAGAGGCAGGCTACAATGAGCAGTTCTTC. This gives the protein CASSLEAGYNEQFF.

The V and J genes are TRBV10-3 and TRBJ2-2, with no clear D. CDR3 length: 13 amino acids. V lost 6 bases to trimming and J lost 6 bases, with 11 bases between them. Germline assignment: CDR1 ENHRY and CDR2 SYGVKD. The CDR3 nucleotides read TGTGCCATCAGCCGACTTATGCCCGGGGAGCTGTTTTTT. Amino acids: CAISRLMPGELFF.

Only one count was recorded for this clone. The V gene is TRBV19, the J gene TRBJ1-1; D may be TRBD1 (6 bases). The CDR3 length is 15 residues. The germline V gene encodes CDR1 LNHDA and CDR2 SQIVND (reference sequence). Trimming took 4 bases from V and 4 from J, leaving 16 bases between them. CDR3 protein: CASSNAGVSGTEAFF. The CDR3 nucleotides are TGTGCCAGTAGTAATGCAGGGGTCTCCGGCACTGAAGCTTTCTTT.

About this clone itself: Germline is not matched at one junction end, which may reflect a read error. The V and J genes are TRBV7-7 and TRBJ2-6, with D possibly TRBD1 on 6 matching bases. This CDR3 is 16 amino acids long. Germline V gives CDR1 SSHAT, CDR2 FNYEAQ (reference sequence). The CDR3 DNA reads TGTGCTAGCAGCCCCCAGGGGTCTGGTGGGGCCAACGTCCTGACTTTC. Translating gives CASSPQGSGGANVLTF.

The chain employs TRBV27 and TRBJ1-6; D unclear. V was pared by 1 base and J by 0 bases, with 16 bases between. Germline values: CDR1 MNHEY, CDR2 SMNVEV (reference sequence). The CDR3 spans 19 residues. In DNA, the CDR3 is TGTGCCAGCAGTTTATGGACCCGGAGGGAAAGCTCCTATAATTCACCCCTCCACTTT. Protein product: CASSLWTRRESSYNSPLHF.

This chain connects TRBV28 to TRBJ1-6; D not certain. This CDR3 region has 13 residues. The V gene lost 7 bases and the J gene lost 6 bases, with 10 bases spanning the gap. CDR1 and CDR2 (germline): MDHEN, SYDVKM. The DNA of the CDR3 is TGTGCCAGCACCTTATTGAGTAATTCACCCCTCCACTTT. This sequence encodes CASTLLSNSPLHF.

The chain carries TRBV19 and TRBJ1-4, with 7 nucleotides matching TRBD1. The CDR3 consists of 14 residues. The V segment lost 5 bases and the J segment 6 bases; nucleotides outside the gene matches: 6. Germline CDR1 LNHDA, CDR2 SQIVND (reference sequence). CDR3 nucleotide sequence: TGTGCCAGTAGTTCCGGGACAGAAGATGAAAAACTGTTTTTT. This encodes CASSSGTEDEKLFF.

The chain has TRBV2 and TRBJ1-6; the D gene is possibly TRBD1 (5 bases). Looked up from germline, CDR1 is SNHLY and CDR2 is FYNNEI. Trimming stripped 7 bases from V and 4 bases from J, with 17 bases between. The CDR3 runs to 16 residues. CDR3 region: CASNLRVPPYNSPLHF. CDR3 in DNA: TGTGCCAGCAACCTCAGGGTCCCTCCTTATAATTCACCCCTCCACTTT. The full variable domain, with the rest looked up from reference TRBV2 and TRBJ1-6, is EPEVTQTPSHQVTQMGQEVILRCVPISNHLYFYWYRQILGQKVEFLVSFYNNEISEKSEIFDDQFSVERPDGSNFTLKIRSTKLEDSAMYFCASNLRVPPYNSPLHFGNGTRLTVT.

This chain uses TRBV21-1 with TRBJ1-1; TRBD1 is taken as the D call from the table, unchecked against the DNA. TRBV21-1 counts as a pseudogene. The CDR3 runs to 11 residues. CDR3 loop: CASSKVIEAFF. CDR3 nucleotide sequence: TGTGCCAGCAGCAAAGTCATTGAAGCTTTCTTT.

The chain uses TRBV10-3 and TRBJ2-1; TRBD2 might be the D (5 bases). The CDR3 has 12 residues. Trimming took 2 bases from V and 8 from J, leaving 7 bases between them. The germline V gene encodes CDR1 ENHRY and CDR2 SYGVKD. The CDR3 sequence: CAISERRYEQFF. The CDR3 DNA reads as TGTGCCATCAGTGAGAGGAGGTATGAGCAGTTCTTC.